This TCR beta chain was sequenced in a study of cytomegalovirus exposure and HLA in healthy donors (dated by TCRdb to about 2017). The study in broad terms: According to an earlier analysis of several hundred of the donors, some 180 million T cells yielded over 90 million unique TCR beta sequences and 276 Gb of sequence data. An early release covering roughly 580 HLA-typed donors comprised 300 to 350 gigabases of sequencing data and around 80 million unique TCR sequences. Of the approximately 400 genotyped donors, roughly 80% were placed in the genetic ancestry cluster associated with self-reported Caucasian donors. The study aimed to test whether cataloging public T cell receptors could reveal signatures of past pathogen exposure. Using immunosequencing, the study profiled T cell repertoires from around 670 subjects and related those repertoires to cytomegalovirus serostatus. A separate validation cohort of 100 to 150 different subjects was used in addition to the roughly 720-subject first cohort. High-throughput TCR immunosequencing, statistical association of individual TCRs with disease status, and machine learning were combined to predict cytomegalovirus infection status. To study patterns of TCR occurrence, a later analysis re-analyzed previously published TCR beta repertoires from several hundred donors and added high-resolution HLA genotyping. Rather than using new phenotypic data, the later analysis identified candidate immune exposures from TCR beta sequences and from how often those sequences occurred across donors. An earlier analysis of about 620 of the donors applied high-throughput TCR beta sequencing to assess whether each TCR beta V gene segment acted as functional or pseudogenic. Donor age, sex, ethnicity and CMV serostatus were compiled together with the repertoire data. A later genetic analysis used genome-wide SNP genotypes for about three fifths of the roughly 700 donors, treating that subset as a discovery cohort. All discovery cohort repertoires had been generated using a single sequencing platform. Both class I and class II loci were covered by HLA typing, at four-digit resolution. The number of donors typed differed by locus, with about 629-640 for A, B, C, DRB1 and DQB1, more than 500 for DQA1, 600 to 610 for DPA1, and 450 to 480 for DPB1. Four or five DR-DQ haplotypes were handled as single units for association and clustering because linkage in the cohort was strong. Among 398 genotyped donors of the cohort, an average of around 250,000 unique TCR beta nucleotide sequences was sequenced per donor, of which about 20% were non-productive. The full study reports these points: In a later genetic analysis, a missense DCLRE1C variant was associated with V-gene and J-gene trimming of TCR beta chains, and the association was replicated in an independent cohort. The cohort was sequenced for TCR beta chains only, and without alpha or paired-chain data the features that could be detected were limited. Compared with the 666-donor mean, donors in an Asian-associated ancestry cluster had fewer N-insertions in productive TCRs, according to a later genetic analysis. A later analysis found that TCR association rates varied across HLA loci, with DRB1 alleles showing the most associated TCRs and HLA-C alleles the fewest. The sequencing pipeline was judged likely to have produced a cluster of highly shared sequence variants as a technical artifact. Compared with equally common non-associated chains, HLA-associated TCR beta chains in a later analysis were more clonally expanded and had lower generation probabilities. In a later analysis, several top co-occurrence clusters were reported to appear linked to parvovirus B19, influenza, CMV and Epstein-Barr virus. The classifier was reported to diagnose cytomegalovirus status with high specificity and sensitivity in both the original and validation cohorts. Linkage disequilibrium might explain the correlated functional status among segregating V segments, but an unknown experimental factor could not be ruled out. The only immune exposure information available for the cohort was CMV serostatus. Broadly in line with IMGT annotations, most TCR beta V segments showed up in productive rearrangements about 87% or about 30% of the time in an earlier analysis of under 700 of the donors. A further reported finding was that TCR beta sequences accurately predicted the HLA-A and HLA-B alleles for most subjects in the first cohort. In the study, roughly 160 TCR beta chains were listed as associated with cytomegalovirus. Specific HLA alleles were associated with 16,951 TCR beta sequences at a false discovery rate of 0.05 in a later analysis. Because the 87-base-pair reads could not distinguish some IMGT-functional V segments, including TRBV6-2 and TRBV6-3, those segments were excluded. A later analysis found that most CMV-associated TCR beta chains appeared HLA-restricted, with HLA associations seemingly driven largely by CMV exposure. Most TCR sequences were observed very rarely across donors, whereas some public TCRs were present in many individuals. Around 16 rarely observed V segments, including chromosome 9 orphons, were excluded from the earlier analysis of about 600 of the donors because counts were too low. When HLA alleles, especially DR and DQ, strongly co-occurred, TCR associations were difficult to assign to individual alleles. Sequencing depth was assumed to be roughly uniform across donors in the presence/absence analyses, though that assumption may not hold. It was suggested by the authors that the approach could potentially be generalized to other disease states and immunological phenotypes. Because HLA typing was unavailable for some donors at each locus, only the typed subset was used in association tests. In vitro tests confirmed that a few of the cytomegalovirus-associated TCR beta chains recognize cytomegalovirus antigens.

The cohort consisted of 600 to 750 healthy bone marrow donors. Cohort members were all nominally healthy when sampled, although unrecorded immune exposures were likely present. The donor was CMV seropositive and was included in the group of 250 to 300 seropositive cohort members. Every donor gave a peripheral blood sample, and the peripheral blood mononuclear cells from that sample were used for TCR beta sequencing. The Qiagen DNeasy Blood Extraction Kit was used to extract genomic DNA from the blood cell samples. Receptors were amplified or captured by the immunoSEQ multiplex PCR assay. For the multiplex PCR, a mixture combining 60 forward primers for TCR Vbeta segments and 13 reverse primers for TCR Jbeta segments was used. Amplification of the CDR3 region of rearranged TCR beta genes was performed with a multiplex PCR assay on genomic DNA. Amplified TCR beta libraries were sequenced as 87-base-pair reads on the Illumina HiSeq System. Per the source publication's procedure: A later analysis counted some 74 million unique TCR beta chains across the 666 repertoires, and around 9.9 million of these chains were shared by at least two donors. Raw reads were error-corrected and collapsed into unique sequences by a nearest-neighbor algorithm in which closely related sequences were merged to remove PCR and sequencing errors. Alignment of CDR3 sequences to IMGT reference sequences was used to assign V, D and J gene segments. For a sequence to be retained, a match of at least six nucleotides was required to both a V gene segment and a J gene segment. A rearrangement counted as productive if the CDR3 had no stop codons and remained in frame with V and J, and every other rearrangement counted as non-productive. CDR3 was defined by IMGT convention, running from the second conserved V-encoded cysteine to the conserved J-encoded phenylalanine. Sequences without an unambiguous match to a single V gene segment were excluded from the earlier analysis of about 630 of the donors. An earlier analysis of 587 of the donors called V segments functional above 56.7% productive rearrangements and segregating when the between-donor standard deviation exceeded 5%. A statistical classification framework was developed to diagnose cytomegalovirus status using the catalog of TCR beta chain sequences. In a later analysis, V and J genes were assigned by comparing TCR nucleotide sequences against IMGT/GENE-DB human TR gene sequences. In a later analysis, CDR3 sequences and most-parsimonious VDJ recombination scenarios were assigned using the TCRdist pipeline. In a later analysis, each TCR beta chain was defined by its CDR3 amino acid sequence together with its V-gene family, and reads lacking a unique V-gene family were excluded. A later analysis removed 592 highly shared, low-generation-probability nucleotide sequences to deal with suspected cross-contamination and a sequencing artifact. For each public chain, a later analysis derived a clonal expansion index from normalized ranks of inferred template counts within each repertoire. A later analysis computed generation probabilities with a VDJ recombination model fitted to out-of-frame rearrangements, and checked the results against IGoR. A later analysis scored TCR-TCR, TCR-HLA and TCR-CMV co-occurrence with hypergeometric tests, applying a repertoire-size bias correction to TCR pairs. In a later analysis, false discovery rates were estimated by permuting HLA or CMV assignments 20 times. In a later analysis, co-occurring TCRs were grouped using DBSCAN, with TCRdist sequence similarity added in when clustering inside HLA-allele-positive subsets. Co-occurrence clustering excluded repertoires with fewer than 30,000 or more than 120,000 public chains, plus five with anomalous nucleotide sharing. TCRdb mirrors the immuneACCESS table, restricted to in-frame sequences. Some clones are absent from its copies; in checked studies, under half trace to an unresolved V gene, and the reason for the others is unknown. V and J calls and clone size follow that table, whereas D and trimming were derived from the DNA. The table for this sample lists tens of thousands of clones; over 70% of them were counted only once. The ten largest clones capture approximately 30% of the sample.

According to the germline V gene, CDR1 reads MGHRA and CDR2 reads YSYEKL. Trimming costs V 0 bases and J 4 bases, and their ends lie 13 bases apart. Inclusive of the bounding cysteine and phenylalanine, the CDR3 is 15 residues long. The CDR3 DNA has 45 bases and is translated from base 1. Turning to this clone: Its antigen is still unknown. There are no base qualities to consult, and no much larger clone falls within one base.

This sequence was found in a man aged 50 to 60 in good health and CMV-seropositive. What was sequenced was PBMCs. The chain links TRBV4-1 with TRBJ2-7; the D segment could be TRBD1, given 6 matching bases. CDR3 protein: CASSQDAGVRYEQYF. The DNA is TGCGCCAGCAGCCAAGATGCAGGGGTACGGTACGAGCAGTACTTC.